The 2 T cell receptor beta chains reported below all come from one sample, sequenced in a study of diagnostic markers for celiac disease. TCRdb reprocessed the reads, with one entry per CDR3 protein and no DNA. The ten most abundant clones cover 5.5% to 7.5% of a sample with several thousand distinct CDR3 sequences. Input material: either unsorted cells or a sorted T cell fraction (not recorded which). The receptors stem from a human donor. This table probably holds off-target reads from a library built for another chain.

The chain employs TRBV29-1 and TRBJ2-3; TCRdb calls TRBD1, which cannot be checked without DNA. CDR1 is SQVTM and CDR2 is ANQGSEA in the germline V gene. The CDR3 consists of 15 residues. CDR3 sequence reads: CSVELRGGGTDTQYF.

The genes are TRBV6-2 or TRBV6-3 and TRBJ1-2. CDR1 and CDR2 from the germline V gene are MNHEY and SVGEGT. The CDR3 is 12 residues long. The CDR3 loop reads CASSYPEPGYTF.